The source of this T cell receptor beta chain is a study of metastatic and nonmetastatic thyroid tumors (dated by TCRdb to 2020 to 2022). Concerning the study at large: Repertoires were compared across peripheral blood and tumor or nodule tissue samples from malignant and benign thyroid patients. General conclusions and limits of the study: TCR beta diversity was reported as significantly higher in malignant tumors than in benign nodules, in both blood and tumor samples.

To prepare the library, PCR was applied. Reads for this sample came from an Illumina HiSeq 4000. High-throughput sequencing was used to profile the CDR3 region of the TCR beta-chain in every patient. Per the source publication's procedure: The researchers built a classifier to tell apart papillary thyroid cancer patients with distant metastasis, based on CDR3 differences among clinicopathological groups. To measure repertoire diversity the researchers used the Shannon index, while the Morisita-Horn index served to gauge how similar the tumor and blood repertoires were. TCRdb took the public reads, trimmed them with fastp at Q25, ran MiXCR for clone calling and kept in-frame beta chains. These V and J calls originate from TCRdb's pipeline instead of the authors' own analysis. Present in this sample are tens of thousands of clones, about 17% of which were seen just once. About 8.4% of the sample belongs to the ten largest clones.

No treatment had been received by any patient before thyroid surgery. Using T-cell receptor beta sequencing, the study looked back at clinical samples from patients collected from the early 2010s to the late 2010s. To note about this clone: The antigen it binds to is not known. No base quality values were provided; no much bigger clone lies one nucleotide off.

Taken from cysteine to phenylalanine, the CDR3 has 16 residues. The entry retains the CDR3 DNA only, 48 bases that are in frame from base 1. The germline V gene specifies SGHRS as CDR1 and YFSETQ as CDR2. The V end gives up 2 bases and the J end 6 bases, leaving 11 bases in the junction not matched to a gene. The receptor was derived from a male donor with papillary thyroid cancer or a benign thyroid nodule (not recorded which). Some clones in this sample may be carry-over from other donors' samples. The sequenced sample was blood. The sequence is built from TRBV5-1 and TRBJ1-2, with 9 central nucleotides matching TRBD1. In nucleotides, the sequence is TGCGCCAGCAGCTTTGCTCAATCCGGGACAGGGAATGGCTACACCTTC. This sequence encodes CASSFAQSGTGNGYTF.